One sample yielded the 26 T cell receptor beta chains listed below, sequenced in a study of PD-1 blockade in mismatch repair-deficient tumors. Using immunoSEQ multiplex PCR, the repertoire was profiled, and TCRdb retains in-frame clones only, with some absent. Of about 14,000 clones listed, more than 65% were seen once; the top ten hold under 2%. The material sequenced was PBMCs, taken less than 15 weeks after starting pembrolizumab. The receptors stem from an adult with mismatch repair-deficient cancer.

This sequence joins TRBV19 and TRBJ2-1; TRBD2 agrees at 10 bases. V shed 5 bases, J shed 2 bases, and the junction held 6 bases outside the gene matches. The CDR3 covers 16 residues. Germline V gene data show CDR1 as LNHDA and CDR2 as SQIVND (reference sequence). CDR3 sequence (DNA): TGTGCCAGTAGTGTCAGCGGGAGGGCCCCCTACAATGAGCAGTTCTTC. It specifies CASSVSGRAPYNEQFF.

The chain carries TRBV15 and TRBJ2-5; 14 positions agree with TRBD2. The germline V gene has CDR1 LNHNV and CDR2 YYDKDF (reference sequence). CDR3 length: 18 residues. Trimming removed 1 base from V and 5 bases from J; junction bases left unmatched: 9. DNA for the CDR3: TGTGCCACCAGCAGAGGGGAGACTAGCGGGAGGGCCGAGGAGACCCAGTACTTC. Protein product: CATSRGETSGRAEETQYF.

In regard to this clone: Sequence at one end of the junction differs from germline and may be a read error. The chain has TRBV7-7 and TRBJ2-1; 8 nucleotides line up with TRBD1. The CDR3 runs 13 residues. In germline, CDR1 is SSHAT, CDR2 FNYEAQ (reference sequence). The CDR3 DNA sequence: TGTGCTAGCAGCGTGGGACAGGACAATGAGCAGTTCTTC. Translating gives CASSVGQDNEQFF.

The CDR3 DNA is TGTGCCAGCAGCCAACTAGGGGCGGAGGGGATCTACAATGAGCAGTTCTTC. This translates into CASSQLGAEGIYNEQFF. The V gene is TRBV4-2, the J gene TRBJ2-1; tentatively, D is TRBD2 (6 bases). The length of the CDR3 is 17 residues. The germline V and J ends were trimmed by 2 bases and 3 bases, with 17 bases remaining between them. From germline, CDR1 is LGHNA and CDR2 YNFKEQ.

The V gene is TRBV29-1, the J gene TRBJ2-3, with TRBD2 identical over 7 bases. The CDR3 has 13 amino acids. Germline CDR1 and CDR2: SQVTM and ANQGSEA. V was pared by 4 bases and J by 4 bases, with 5 bases of the junction left unmatched. The CDR3 DNA reads as TGCAGCGTTGTCGCGGGAGTGGCAGATACGCAGTATTTT. Protein product: CSVVAGVADTQYF.

J is TRBJ2-4 and V is TRBV7-9, with 9 positions matching TRBD2. In germline, CDR1 is SEHNR, CDR2 FQNEAQ (reference sequence). The ends lost 10 bases at V and 6 bases at J; junction bases unmatched: 13. The CDR3 spans 15 residues. CDR3 in amino acids: CATPPREGVGNIQYF. For the CDR3, the DNA is TGTGCCACCCCCCCGCGGGAGGGCGTTGGAAACATTCAGTACTTC.

This CDR3 is CASSFFGPEQYF. In nucleotides, the CDR3 is TGTGCCAGCAGCTTCTTCGGTCCCGAGCAGTACTTC. V gene TRBV7-8 combines with J gene TRBJ2-7, with no clear D. CDR1 SGHVS and CDR2 FQNEAQ come from the germline V gene. With 3 bases removed from V and 6 bases from J, the gap between germline ends came to 9 bases. This CDR3 has 12 amino acids. The full variable domain, in which reference TRBV7-8 and TRBJ2-7 provide the parts outside the CDR3, is GAGVSQSPRYKVAKRGQDVALRCDPISGHVSLFWYQQALGQGPEFLTYFQNEAQLDKSGLPSDRFFAERPEGSVSTLKIQRTQQEDSAVYLCASSFFGPEQYFGPGTRLTVT.

The chain is built from TRBV9 and TRBJ1-2; the D gene is possibly TRBD1 (5 bases). The CDR3 has 16 residues. CDR1 SGDLS and CDR2 YYNGEE come from the germline V gene. V was cut by 3 bases and J by 3 bases, with 18 bases left in between. The CDR3 DNA follows: TGTGCCAGCAGCGCAGAAGGGGACGGGGGATACTATGGCTACACCTTC. Residues: CASSAEGDGGYYGYTF.

The chain uses TRBV29-1 and TRBJ2-4; D is perhaps TRBD1 (5 bases). This CDR3 has 15 amino acids. V was trimmed by 5 bases and J by 3 bases, leaving 17 bases between them. Germline values: CDR1 SQVTM, CDR2 ANQGSEA. In DNA, the CDR3 is TGCAGCGTTCGTCCCAGGAATCAGGGCAAAAACATTCAGTACTTC. Translation: CSVRPRNQGKNIQYF.

This chain uses TRBV28 with TRBJ1-4; 10 bases line up with TRBD1. J was trimmed by 5 bases and V by 3 bases; bases with no gene match: 12. The CDR3 runs to 18 residues. Germline V gene lookup returns CDR1 MDHEN and CDR2 SYDVKM. CDR3 loop: CASSFYVPGQGSNEKLFF. CDR3 nucleotide sequence: TGTGCCAGCAGTTTCTATGTCCCGGGACAGGGGTCAAATGAAAAACTGTTTTTT.

This clone was observed a few times. The genes are TRBV30 and TRBJ2-7; no definite D call. Germline V lookup: CDR1 GTSNPN, CDR2 SVGIG (reference sequence). CDR3 length: 13 amino acids. Trimming stripped 3 bases from V and 3 bases from J, with 12 bases between. This CDR3 reads CAWSVTISYEQYF. In DNA form, the CDR3 reads TGTGCCTGGAGCGTAACTATAAGCTACGAGCAGTACTTC.

The sample holds a few counts of this clone. The CDR3 bases are TGTGCCAGCAGGGACAGGAGGTCTGGCTACGAGCAGTACTTC. This codes for CASRDRRSGYEQYF. The rearrangement joins TRBV6-1 to TRBJ2-7; 7 nucleotides agree with TRBD1. V dropped 6 bases and J dropped 3; count of bases not matched to a gene: 8. CDR1 and CDR2 from the germline V gene are MNHNS and SASEGT. The CDR3 length is 14 residues.

This chain joins TRBV11-3 and TRBJ2-2; 11 bases match TRBD2. Germline CDR1 SGHNT, CDR2 YENEEA. The CDR3 extends over 14 amino acids. Trimming cost V 6 bases and J 4 bases; bases outside gene matches: 1. This CDR3 is CASRGLAGTGELFF. The DNA for the CDR3 is TGTGCCAGCAGAGGACTAGCGGGCACCGGGGAGCTGTTTTTT.

The J gene is TRBJ1-2, the V gene TRBV6-5, with D possibly being TRBD1 (5 bases). Trimming removed 4 bases at V and 0 bases at J, with 9 bases between. The CDR3 is 14 residues long. Germline CDR1 MNHEY, CDR2 SVGAGI. The CDR3 bases are TGTGCCAGCAGTTTACAGGTGTCTAACTATGGCTACACCTTC. Protein sequence: CASSLQVSNYGYTF.

This clone was recorded a few times. The V gene is TRBV5-1, the J gene TRBJ2-7, with 9 bases fitting TRBD2. V trimming: 0 bases; J trimming: 3 bases; junction bases outside the gene matches: 1. Germline values: CDR1 SGHRS, CDR2 YFSETQ. The CDR3 runs 14 residues. CDR3 bases: TGCGCCAGCAGCTTGGCTAGCGGGAACTACGAGCAGTACTTC. Encoded protein: CASSLASGNYEQYF.

The rearrangement joins TRBV7-2 to TRBJ1-5, with 7 bases fitting TRBD1. The germline gives CDR1 SGHTA, CDR2 FQGNSA. Losses at the gene ends were 5 bases for V and 6 bases for J; bases not matched to a gene: 10. This CDR3 is 15 amino acids long. Written as DNA, the CDR3 is TGTGCCAGCAGCCCACAGACAGGGAACGGTCAGCCCCAGCATTTT. Translating gives CASSPQTGNGQPQHF.

The chain couples TRBV9 to TRBJ2-3, with a weak D call TRBD2 (6 bases). The CDR3 runs 18 residues. Germline-derived CDR1 and CDR2 are SGDLS and YYNGEE. Trimming left V 0 bases short and J 0 bases short, with 17 bases between. This chain's CDR3 is CASSVAMMDGGSTDTQYF. In DNA form, the CDR3 reads TGTGCCAGCAGCGTAGCGATGATGGACGGGGGTAGCACAGATACGCAGTATTTT.

This clone was seen only once. The chain carries TRBV12-5 and TRBJ2-5, with TRBD1 as a possible D gene (5 bases). Trimming shortened V by 7 bases and J by 5 bases, and 14 bases separated the two germline ends. The CDR3 runs to 13 residues. From germline, CDR1 is LGHNT and CDR2 FRNRAP. The CDR3 here is CASAKDNLETQYF. Here the CDR3 DNA reads TGTGCTAGTGCCAAGGACAACCTGGAGACCCAGTACTTC.

J is TRBJ2-1 and V is TRBV10-3, with 13 bases aligning to TRBD2. This CDR3 has 17 amino acids. The trim removed 3 bases at V and 2 bases at J, leaving 4 bases unmatched. The V gene's germline CDR1 is ENHRY and CDR2 SYGVKD. CDR3 sequence (DNA): TGTGCCATCAGTGACACTAGCGGGAGGGCCGCCTACAATGAGCAGTTCTTC. Protein: CAISDTSGRAAYNEQFF.

The CDR3 DNA follows: TGTGCCACAAAGGGGTCCAACTCGAACACCGGGGAGCTGTTTTTT. Translating it yields CATKGSNSNTGELFF. V is TRBV27 and J is TRBJ2-2; D might be TRBD1 (5 bases). CDR3 length: 15 amino acids. The germline V gene encodes CDR1 MNHEY and CDR2 SMNVEV (reference sequence). Trimming took 10 bases from V and 0 from J, leaving 15 bases between them.

This clone was counted between two and nine times. The chain couples TRBV5-4 to TRBJ1-2; TRBD1 agrees at 7 bases. The trim removed 4 bases at V and 8 bases at J, leaving 5 bases unmatched. CDR3 length: 12 residues. In germline, CDR1 is SGHNT, CDR2 YYREEE (reference sequence). This CDR3 is CASSLGTVGYTF. CDR3 DNA: TGTGCCAGCAGCCTCGGGACAGTGGGCTACACCTTC.

This chain links TRBV15 with TRBJ2-1; no clear D. V dropped 0 bases and J dropped 3 bases, with 3 bases sitting between them. Germline CDR1 LNHNV, CDR2 YYDKDF (reference sequence). The CDR3 has 13 residues. CDR3: CATSRDGYNEQFF. The CDR3 bases are TGTGCCACCAGCAGAGACGGCTACAATGAGCAGTTCTTC.

This clone appeared once. The chain uses TRBV14 and TRBJ1-2; D is ambiguous. The V gene's germline CDR1 is SGHDN and CDR2 FVKESK. The CDR3 covers 15 residues. The V gene lost 1 base and the J gene lost 4 bases, with 13 bases spanning the gap. CDR3 loop: CASSQGSLSSYGYTF. The CDR3 nucleotides read TGTGCCAGCAGCCAAGGTAGCCTTAGTAGCTATGGCTACACCTTC.

This chain joins TRBV28 and TRBJ2-5; D perhaps matches TRBD2 (5 bases). The DNA end favors TRBJ2-7, so the J call may be wrong. Germline lookup yields CDR1 MDHEN and CDR2 SYDVKM. The length of the CDR3 is 13 residues. The CDR3 nucleotides are TGTGCCAGCAGTTTAGGACTCTCCTACGAGCAGTACTTC. Protein product: CASSLGLSYEQYF.

The V call is TRBV6-1, the J call TRBJ1-5; possible D gene TRBD1, 6 bases. From germline, CDR1 is MNHNS and CDR2 SASEGT. The CDR3 contains 19 residues. The V end lost 2 bases, the J end lost 0 bases, and 20 bases lay between the germline ends. The CDR3 sequence is CASSELENRAFNSNQPQHF. For the CDR3, the DNA is TGTGCCAGCAGTGAACTTGAAAACAGGGCATTTAATAGCAATCAGCCCCAGCATTTT.

CDR3 nucleotide sequence: TGTGCCAGCAGCTTAGCGGGGGGTGACTATGGCTACACCTTC. Amino acids: CASSLAGGDYGYTF. V usage is TRBV7-8 and J usage is TRBJ1-2; TRBD1 is a possible D gene (5 bases). Between the trimmed V and J ends, which lost 0 bases and 3 bases, there was a span of 8 bases. The CDR3 consists of 14 residues. Germline V gene sequence: CDR1 SGHVS, CDR2 FQNEAQ. Variable domain in full (rest from reference TRBV7-8 and TRBJ1-2): GAGVSQSPRYKVAKRGQDVALRCDPISGHVSLFWYQQALGQGPEFLTYFQNEAQLDKSGLPSDRFFAERPEGSVSTLKIQRTQQEDSAVYLCASSLAGGDYGYTFGSGTRLTVV.